The next 2 T cell receptor beta chains were all read from a single sample in a study of shared clonotypes between healthy human individuals. The table came from immunoSEQ multiplex PCR; TCRdb's copy has only in-frame clones and leaves some out. The table lists under 1,100,000 clones, roughly 74% of them singletons. Sequencing was carried out using memory CD4+ T cells from PBMCs. Subset indicated: CD45RA-negative fraction. Receptor source: a man aged 18-30 years in good health. Some clones in this sample may be carry-over from other donors' samples.

The V and J genes are TRBV5-4 and TRBJ2-5; D remains unclear. The CDR3 totals 12 residues. Germline CDR1 SGHNT, CDR2 YYREEE (reference sequence). V shed 0 bases and J shed 7 bases, with 7 bases lying between them. CDR3 nucleotide sequence: TGTGCCAGCAGCTTGGTTGTCGGGACCCAGTACTTC. Protein product: CASSLVVGTQYF.

Concerning this clone: The same CDR3 arises from other DNA sequences in this sample as well. V and J are TRBV28 and TRBJ1-4; D is possibly TRBD1 (6 bases). Germline lookup yields CDR1 MDHEN and CDR2 SYDVKM. The CDR3 sequence is 15 residues long. Trimming pared 1 base from V and 3 bases from J, leaving 9 bases between. CDR3 protein: CASSLSGAANEKLFF. The DNA of the CDR3 is TGTGCCAGCAGTTTATCAGGGGCGGCTAATGAAAAACTGTTTTTT.